This record looks at one T cell receptor (beta chain) sequence and its context. Its specificity is unknown. PCR was performed using 60 Vbeta and 13 Jbeta primers. The method was immunoSEQ multiplex PCR; TCRdb's version includes in-frame clones alone and lacks a portion of them. Of about 120,000 clones in the sample, 80% were seen once. This sample is drawn from a study of cytomegalovirus exposure and HLA in healthy donors. Study observations and caveats: Within the data, a cluster of highly shared sequence variants was likely a sequencing artifact. Later analysis found that TCR beta chains associated with HLA were more clonally expanded than other, equally common chains.

This CDR3 comprises 13 residues. V was cut by 3 bases and J by 6 bases, with 11 bases left in between. Germline V gene data show CDR1 as SNHLY and CDR2 as FYNNEI. The source is a female donor in good health and CMV-seronegative. Sequenced sample: PBMCs. The chain uses TRBV2 and TRBJ1-2, with D unclear. CDR3 bases: TGTGCCAGCAGTGATGTCCCCACTAATGGCTACACCTTC. Protein sequence: CASSDVPTNGYTF.